This TCR beta chain was retrieved from a study of beta chain features in type 1 diabetes. Overall study: The examined sorted cells totaled around 100,000,000 across samples. Study-wide points: VDJ junctions from patients with type 1 diabetes contained fewer insertions and more deletions. TCRB CDR3 length was moderately but significantly reduced in all four CD4+ subsets of Type 1 diabetes patients.

With 3 bases clipped from V and 3 bases from J, the junction kept 3 bases outside the gene matches. Germline CDR1 and CDR2: KGHSH and LQKENI. The CDR3 sequence is 14 residues long. Concerning this clone: Its antigen is undetermined. Within the sample, other DNA sequences also encode this same CDR3.

CD4+ cells of the naive, central memory, regulatory and stem cell-like memory types were sorted via CD45RO/CCR7/CD25/CD127/CD95/CD27. Of the isolated RNA, all was reverse transcribed, and so the sequenced material was expressed TCRB transcripts. Method: immunoSEQ multiplex PCR; TCRdb's copy keeps in-frame clones and lacks some. In the table there are roughly 290,000 clones, about 15% of which are singletons. The chain links TRBV18 to TRBJ2-7; 9 nucleotides match TRBD1. Input material: naive CD4+ T cells from blood. The receptor was derived from a man aged 18 to 30 with type 1 diabetes. The CDR3 coding sequence is TGTGCCAGCTCACCCGGGACAGGGCGCTACGAGCAGTACTTC. Its translation: CASSPGTGRYEQYF.